The entry below describes one T cell receptor (beta chain). The antigen remains undetermined. These data come from a study of blood T cells in healthy people across ages. The CDR3 has 16 residues. A second PCR of about 7 to 12 cycles used a sample-barcoded 5' primer and a J-beta primer mix. Each CDR3 protein gets one entry after TCRdb re-called the 5' RACE reads with MiXCR. The table shows 650,000 to 800,000 distinct CDR3 sequences, with approximately 44% occurring only once. Findings and limits, study-wide: The recorded TCR beta diversity per million T cells decreased in a roughly linear manner with age.

This TCR was sampled from a man in his sixties in good health. The sequenced sample consisted of blood. This sequence joins TRBV12-3 or TRBV12-4 and TRBJ2-1; 12 nucleotides align to TRBD2. The last part of the DNA fits TRBJ2-7 better; the J call may be wrong. The CDR3 region is CASSPSGGAAYNEQYF. The CDR3 region has the DNA TGTGCCAGCAGCCCTAGCGGGGGGGCCGCCTACAATGAGCAGTACTTC.